This is a list of T cell receptor beta chains from one sample in a study of control samples from healthy donors and cancer patients. The data were produced by immunoSEQ multiplex PCR, yet TCRdb's version contains in-frame clones alone and is incomplete. The sample lists about 100,000 clones, more than 85% occurring once. The sequenced sample consisted of blood. Receptors originate from a woman aged 45-65 years in good health. Each CDR3 is given with its conserved first and last residue. D genes are given only for firm matches. Clone size is shown for a subset of rows, as once, few, many or a class of expanded clone.

CDR3 DNA,CDR3 protein,D gene,CDR3 length,V gene,J gene,clone size
TGTGCCACCAGCAGAGACCCCGGAGCCTATGGCTACACCTTC,CATSRDPGAYGYTF,-,14,TRBV15,TRBJ1-2,-
TGTGCCAGCAGTCCCGGACAGGGCTACAATGAAAAACTGTTTTTT,CASSPGQGYNEKLFF,TRBD1,15,TRBV7-6,TRBJ1-4,-
TGCGCCAGCGGGGGAGGACTAGCGACAATCTATAATGAGCAGTTCTTC,CASGGGLATIYNEQFF,TRBD2,16,TRBV5-1,TRBJ2-1,-
TGTGCCAGCAGCCTCCTTAGGGCCAGGGGGCGAGGCTACACCTTC,CASSLLRARGRGYTF,TRBD1,15,TRBV7-9,TRBJ1-2,-
TGTGCCAGCAGCCGGGGGGGGAGTAACTATGGCTACACCTTC,CASSRGGSNYGYTF,-,14,TRBV11-2,TRBJ1-2,-
TGTGCCAGCAGCGTAGAAGGGGGGTACAATGAGCAGTTCTTC,CASSVEGGYNEQFF,-,14,TRBV9,TRBJ2-1,-
TGCGCCAGCAGCTATGACGGGAATCAGCCCCAGCATTTT,CASSYDGNQPQHF,-,13,TRBV5-1,TRBJ1-5,-
TGTGCCAGCAGCCGCGGGACAGGAATTACCTACGAGCAGTACTTC,CASSRGTGITYEQYF,TRBD1,15,TRBV14,TRBJ2-7,-
TGTGCCAGCAGCCAACGCCCCGGGGTAAACGAGAATTCACCCCTCCACTTT,CASSQRPGVNENSPLHF,-,17,TRBV4-2,TRBJ1-6,-
TGTGCCTGGTCCCGGGGACAGGGATATGGCTACACCTTC,CAWSRGQGYGYTF,TRBD1,13,TRBV30,TRBJ1-2,-
TGCGCCAGCAGCCAAGATCAATGGGAGACCCAGTACTTC,CASSQDQWETQYF,-,13,TRBV4-3,TRBJ2-5,-
TGTGCCAGCAGCCAAGTGATGGGGAATGGCTACACCTTC,CASSQVMGNGYTF,-,13,TRBV14,TRBJ1-2,-
TGTGCCACCAGCAGAGGCCTAGCGGGGGGAGGCTACGAGCAGTACTTC,CATSRGLAGGGYEQYF,TRBD2,16,TRBV15,TRBJ2-7,-
TGTGCCACCAGCACCTCACTACGGCGGACCGGAGCTTTCTTT,CATSTSLRRTGAFF,-,14,TRBV15,TRBJ1-1,-
TGTGCCAGCAACCCAGGGGCGGTCACTGAAGCTTTCTTT,CASNPGAVTEAFF,-,13,TRBV6-5,TRBJ1-1,-
TGTGCCAGTAGTAGCGCTCGCCGGGGACTAGCGGCTTACAATGAGCAGTTCTTC,CASSSARRGLAAYNEQFF,TRBD2,18,TRBV19,TRBJ2-1,-
TGTGCCAGCAGTTACGGGGGGGCTAACACTGAAGCTTTCTTT,CASSYGGANTEAFF,-,14,TRBV6-5,TRBJ1-1,-
TGCGCCAGCAGCCAATTTTCCCGGACGGCGCCTAGCACAGATACGCAGTATTTT,CASSQFSRTAPSTDTQYF,-,18,TRBV4-1,TRBJ2-3,-
TGTGCTTCGACTAGCGGGATCCCTTACAATGAGCAGTTCTTC,CASTSGIPYNEQFF,TRBD2,14,TRBV19,TRBJ2-1,-
TGTGCCAGCAGCTTACGGGACCACAAGAACACTGAAGCTTTCTTT,CASSLRDHKNTEAFF,-,15,TRBV7-2,TRBJ1-1,few
TGCGCCAGCAGCCAATGGCCGACCTCACAGGGGAACACTGAAGCTTTCTTT,CASSQWPTSQGNTEAFF,-,17,TRBV4-1,TRBJ1-1,-
TGCGCCAGCAGCCAAGAAAGAGGCGGCTTAGGAGAGACCCAGTACTTC,CASSQERGGLGETQYF,-,16,TRBV4-3,TRBJ2-5,-
TGTGCCAGCAGTTCTGGGGTTGGGGCCAACGTCCTGACTTTC,CASSSGVGANVLTF,-,14,TRBV7-3,TRBJ2-6,-